These 2 T cell receptor beta chains share one sample of origin, sequenced in a study of Tregs in tolerant kidney transplant recipients. These receptors have no known antigen. Generated by immunoSEQ multiplex PCR, the TCRdb table keeps only in-frame clones and is missing some. The data hold some 20,000 clones, with roughly 65% observed a single time. Sequencing was performed on Tregs from blood cultured with allogeneic cells. All receptors come from a human donor in good health.

This clone is medium-sized in the sample. The CDR3 here is CASSLFQNTEAFF. The CDR3 DNA reads as TGTGCCAGCAGCTTGTTCCAGAATACTGAAGCTTTCTTT. The chain joins TRBV7-3 to TRBJ1-1, with D unclear. The germline V gene encodes CDR1 SGHTA and CDR2 FQGTGA. The CDR3 runs 13 residues. V dropped 3 bases and J dropped 5 bases, with 10 bases sitting between them.

V is TRBV6-5 and J is TRBJ2-2; 12 bases map to TRBD2. Germline V gene data show CDR1 as MNHEY and CDR2 as SVGAGI. The CDR3 covers 16 residues. The J segment lost 6 bases and the V segment lost 6 bases, leaving 8 bases of the junction unmatched. The DNA of the CDR3 is TGTGCCAGCAGATACGGACTAGCGGGGAGGGCCGGGGAGCTGTTTTTT. Its translation is CASRYGLAGRAGELFF.